A single sample gave rise to the 25 T cell receptor beta chains below, sequenced in a study of neoadjuvant anti-PD-1 for oral cavity cancer. Measured with immunoSEQ multiplex PCR; TCRdb has only the in-frame clones, and not every one. This sample has some 29,000 clones, with 80% found just once. The time point here: after neoadjuvant nivolumab, at surgical resection. Material: PBMCs, obtained after nivolumab (anti-PD-1) treatment. These receptors were collected from a person aged 40 to 85 with oral cavity squamous cell carcinoma.

The chain carries TRBV7-2 and TRBJ2-7; 8 nucleotides line up with TRBD1. The CDR3 consists of 18 residues. In germline, CDR1 is SGHTA, CDR2 FQGNSA. Trimming took 2 bases from V and 3 from J; bases not matched to a gene: 15. CDR3 sequence: CASSLTLTMTGVGYEQYF. The DNA of the CDR3 is TGTGCCAGCAGCTTAACATTAACGATGACAGGGGTTGGCTACGAGCAGTACTTC.

The rearrangement links TRBV2 to TRBJ2-7; TRBD1 aligns across 8 bases. After removal of 6 bases from V and 4 bases from J, the junction contained 8 bases not matched to a gene. This CDR3 spans 14 amino acids. Per the germline V gene, CDR1 is SNHLY and CDR2 is FYNNEI. For the CDR3, the DNA is TGTGCCAGCAGATCCCAGGGGGCGAGTTACGAGCAGTACTTC. It encodes CASRSQGASYEQYF.

For this clone: Other nucleotide sequences in the sample specify the same CDR3. This chain links TRBV19 with TRBJ2-5, with D possibly matching TRBD1 (6 bases). Trimming cost V 2 bases and J 1 base, with 11 bases left between them. The CDR3 loop spans 15 amino acids. Germline CDR1 and CDR2: LNHDA and SQIVND (reference sequence). CDR3: CASSISPTGQETQYF. The CDR3, as DNA: TGTGCCAGTAGTATATCACCGACAGGCCAAGAGACCCAGTACTTC.

The J gene is TRBJ1-2, the V gene TRBV19; D uncertain. Trimming shortened V by 7 bases and J by 3 bases, and 18 bases separated the two germline ends. The germline gives CDR1 LNHDA, CDR2 SQIVND (reference sequence). The CDR3 is 15 residues long. The chain's CDR3 is CASNPGRATYYGYTF. The DNA of the CDR3 is TGTGCCAGTAACCCCGGTAGAGCGACCTACTATGGCTACACCTTC.

The rearrangement joins TRBV5-1 to TRBJ1-3, with unresolved D. Deletions cut 7 bases from V and 0 bases from J, with 5 bases between. The germline V gene encodes CDR1 SGHRS and CDR2 YFSETQ. The length of the CDR3 is 12 residues. The CDR3 loop is CASCDSGNTIYF. CDR3 in DNA: TGCGCCAGCTGTGACTCTGGAAACACCATATATTTT.

The gene calls are TRBV19 and TRBJ2-7, with D tentatively TRBD1 (5 bases). The CDR3 is 14 amino acids. Trimming shortened V by 4 bases and J by 1 base, and 11 bases separated the two germline ends. Germline V CDR1 and CDR2: LNHDA, SQIVND (reference sequence). CDR3 loop: CASSNRQGSYEQYF. DNA for the CDR3: TGTGCCAGTAGTAATAGGCAGGGTTCCTACGAGCAGTACTTC.

V usage is TRBV7-8 and J usage is TRBJ2-5; no clear D. The CDR3 loop spans 16 amino acids. Per the germline V gene, CDR1 is SGHVS and CDR2 is FQNEAQ. V lost 0 bases and J 1 base, leaving 12 bases between the germline ends. In nucleotides, the CDR3 is TGTGCCAGCAGCTTAGCATTTATCTCCCTCCAAGAGACCCAGTACTTC. It encodes CASSLAFISLQETQYF.

The chain combines TRBV5-1 with TRBJ2-1; TRBD1 aligns across 9 bases. The CDR3 covers 15 residues. V was clipped by 0 bases and J by 15 bases; unmatched bases: 13. CDR1 is SGHRS, CDR2 YFSETQ, per germline. The CDR3 sequence is CASSLDPTGGRFSFF. Written as DNA, the CDR3 is TGCGCCAGCAGCTTGGACCCTACAGGGGGCCGTTTTTCGTTCTTC.

The chain employs TRBV20-1 and TRBJ2-1; D not certain. Trimming pared 3 bases from V and 10 bases from J, leaving 7 bases between. Looked up from germline, CDR1 is DFQATT and CDR2 is SNEGSKA (reference sequence). There are 10 residues in the CDR3. The CDR3 is CSASWREQFF. CDR3 coding DNA: TGCAGTGCTAGTTGGCGGGAGCAGTTCTTC.

V and J are TRBV10-1 and TRBJ2-2; the D gene is possibly TRBD2 (5 bases). The CDR3 runs 14 residues. CDR1 is WNHNN and CDR2 is SYGVQD in the germline V gene (reference sequence). V was clipped by 0 bases and J by 9 bases, with 11 bases between them. The CDR3 reads CASSESGAARELFF. The CDR3 DNA reads as TGCGCCAGCAGTGAGTCGGGAGCTGCCCGGGAGCTGTTTTTT.

The chain's CDR3 is CASSQELGGGQPQHF. CDR3 nucleotides: TGCGCCAGCAGCCAAGAGTTGGGGGGAGGACAGCCCCAGCATTTT. The chain employs TRBV4-1 and TRBJ1-5; D might be TRBD1 (5 bases). V was pared by 0 bases and J by 7 bases, with 13 bases between. This CDR3 region has 15 residues. The V gene's germline CDR1 is MGHRA and CDR2 YSYEKL.

This chain uses TRBV14 with TRBJ1-6; no clear D gene. The germline V and J ends were trimmed by 2 bases and 10 bases, with 12 bases remaining between them. Germline assignment: CDR1 SGHDN and CDR2 FVKESK. The CDR3 spans 14 residues. The CDR3 here is CASSQSVEGSPLHF. CDR3 sequence (DNA): TGTGCCAGCAGCCAAAGTGTGGAGGGCTCACCCCTCCACTTT. The full variable domain, its missing parts supplied by reference TRBV14 and TRBJ1-6, is EAGVTQFPSHSVIEKGQTVTLRCDPISGHDNLYWYRRVMGKEIKFLLHFVKESKQDESGMPNNRFLAERTGGTYSTLKVQPAELEDSGVYFCASSQSVEGSPLHFGNGTRLTVT.

The chain combines TRBV5-1 with TRBJ2-2; possibly TRBD1 for D (5 bases). This CDR3 spans 15 amino acids. Per the germline V gene, CDR1 is SGHRS and CDR2 is YFSETQ. Trimming pared 1 base from V and 6 bases from J, leaving 13 bases between. The CDR3 DNA sequence: TGCGCCAGCAGCTTGACCTTTACAGGCTCCGGGGAGCTGTTTTTT. As protein: CASSLTFTGSGELFF.

The chain joins TRBV6-5 to TRBJ1-2; TRBD1 matches 9 bases. The germline V gene encodes CDR1 MNHEY and CDR2 SVGAGI. This CDR3 has 15 residues. The V and J ends lost 5 bases and 4 bases, in that order; junction bases with no gene match: 8. The CDR3 DNA is TGTGCCAGCAGTGGGACAGGGACGGTACCCTATGGCTACACCTTC. It yields the protein CASSGTGTVPYGYTF.

This chain connects TRBV9 to TRBJ2-7, with D maybe TRBD1 (6 bases). Germline CDR1 SGDLS, CDR2 YYNGEE. V was cut by 0 bases and J by 1 base, with 11 bases left in between. This CDR3 is 15 amino acids long. Here the CDR3 reads CASSVVPDRSYEQYF. The CDR3 region has the DNA TGTGCCAGCAGCGTAGTACCGGACAGATCCTACGAGCAGTACTTC.

A single count supports this clone. The gene calls are TRBV10-3 and TRBJ1-1; D unclear. From germline, CDR1 is ENHRY and CDR2 SYGVKD. Trimming shortened V by 3 bases and J by 1 base, and 12 bases separated the two germline ends. This CDR3 is built from 15 residues. DNA of the CDR3: TGTGCCATCAGTGAAGCTGCTCAAACGAACACTGAAGCTTTCTTT. It is translated as CAISEAAQTNTEAFF.

This clone was seen just once. The CDR3 region is CASRPAWAGANVLTF. Written as DNA, the CDR3 is TGTGCCAGCAGGCCCGCGTGGGCCGGGGCCAACGTCCTGACTTTC. The chain uses TRBV6-5 and TRBJ2-6; unclear D gene. CDR1 is MNHEY, CDR2 SVGAGI, per germline. V was shortened by 6 bases and J by 4 bases, with 13 bases between the two germline ends. The length of the CDR3 is 15 residues.

The chain employs TRBV7-2 and TRBJ2-7; 9 bases agree with TRBD1. The junction had 8 bases not matched to a gene; V was cut back by 1 base and J by 7 bases. CDR1 SGHTA and CDR2 FQGNSA come from the germline V gene. The CDR3 consists of 15 residues. CDR3: CASSLVGQGHLEQYF. DNA of the CDR3: TGTGCCAGCAGCTTAGTGGGACAGGGCCACTTGGAGCAGTACTTC.

The chain combines TRBV7-9 with TRBJ1-2, with D uncertain. The germline gives CDR1 SEHNR, CDR2 FQNEAQ (reference sequence). V was clipped by 4 bases and J by 1 base, with 19 bases between them. The CDR3 runs 17 residues. The CDR3 DNA reads TGTGCCAGCAGCTATACCTCCTTCGGAGGAGTTAACTATGGCTACACCTTC. Translating it yields CASSYTSFGGVNYGYTF.

This clone showed up just a few times. V is TRBV4-1 and J is TRBJ1-5; no clear D gene. Per germline, CDR1 MGHRA and CDR2 YSYEKL. The CDR3 is 13 residues long. Deletions cut 0 bases from V and 7 bases from J, with 7 bases between. The CDR3 reads CASSQDRQQPQHF. The CDR3 DNA reads TGCGCCAGCAGCCAAGATCGCCAGCAGCCCCAGCATTTT.

The rearrangement joins TRBV5-8 to TRBJ2-7; a weak D match, TRBD2 (5 bases). CDR1 and CDR2 from the germline V gene are SGHTS and YDEGEE. This CDR3 is built from 13 residues. The V and J ends lost 5 bases and 2 bases respectively, with 11 bases between them. Written as DNA, the CDR3 is TGTGCCAGCAGAAACCGGGGAACCTACGAGCAGTACTTC. Its translation: CASRNRGTYEQYF.

The rearrangement uses TRBV13 and TRBJ2-1; 9 positions agree with TRBD2. CDR1 and CDR2 from the germline V gene are PRHDT and FYEKMQ (reference sequence). The J segment lost 3 bases and the V segment lost 4 bases, leaving 7 bases of the junction unmatched. CDR3 size: 16 residues. The CDR3 DNA reads TGTGCCAGCAGCTCCCGACTAGCGGTGAGCTACAATGAGCAGTTCTTC. It translates to CASSSRLAVSYNEQFF.

The chain couples TRBV4-3 to TRBJ1-3; 10 bases are a match to TRBD1. The junction had 18 bases not matched to a gene; V was cut back by 4 bases and J by 0 bases. The CDR3 runs 21 residues. Per the germline V gene, CDR1 is LGHNA and CDR2 is YSLEER. CDR3 nucleotides: TGCGCCAGCAGCCCCAGGAGTCCCGGGACAGGGGTGGTGGGCTCTGGAAACACCATATATTTT. Residues: CASSPRSPGTGVVGSGNTIYF.

The chain combines TRBV9 with TRBJ1-3; 7 bases agree with TRBD1. Germline V gene lookup returns CDR1 SGDLS and CDR2 YYNGEE. With 4 bases clipped from V and 0 bases from J, the junction kept 7 bases outside the gene matches. The CDR3 has 16 amino acids. Written as DNA, the CDR3 is TGTGCCAGCAGCAAAGGAGGGGGCTACTCTGGAAACACCATATATTTT. It encodes CASSKGGGYSGNTIYF.

The J gene is TRBJ2-2, the V gene TRBV27; tentative D call: TRBD1 (5 bases). The CDR3 totals 16 residues. V was shortened by 3 bases and J by 5 bases, with 16 bases between the two germline ends. Looked up from germline, CDR1 is MNHEY and CDR2 is SMNVEV (reference sequence). DNA of the CDR3: TGTGCCAGCAGTTTTACACGGCAGGGTGGGACCGGGGAGCTGTTTTTT. Translating gives CASSFTRQGGTGELFF.